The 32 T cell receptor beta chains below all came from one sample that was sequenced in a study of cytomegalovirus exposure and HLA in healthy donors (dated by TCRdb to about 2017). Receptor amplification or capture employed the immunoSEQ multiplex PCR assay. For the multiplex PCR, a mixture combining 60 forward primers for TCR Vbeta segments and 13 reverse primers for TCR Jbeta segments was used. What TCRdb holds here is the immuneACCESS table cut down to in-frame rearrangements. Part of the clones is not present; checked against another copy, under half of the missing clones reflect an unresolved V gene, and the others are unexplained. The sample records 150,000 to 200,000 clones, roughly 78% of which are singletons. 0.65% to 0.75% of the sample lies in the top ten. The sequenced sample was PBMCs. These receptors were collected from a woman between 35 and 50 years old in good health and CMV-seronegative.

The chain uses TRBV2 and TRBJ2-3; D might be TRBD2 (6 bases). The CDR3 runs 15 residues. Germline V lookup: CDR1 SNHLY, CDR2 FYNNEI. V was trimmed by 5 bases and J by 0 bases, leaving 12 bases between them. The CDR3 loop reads CASSRDGTSTDTQYF. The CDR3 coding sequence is TGTGCCAGCAGTCGCGACGGGACTAGCACAGATACGCAGTATTTT.

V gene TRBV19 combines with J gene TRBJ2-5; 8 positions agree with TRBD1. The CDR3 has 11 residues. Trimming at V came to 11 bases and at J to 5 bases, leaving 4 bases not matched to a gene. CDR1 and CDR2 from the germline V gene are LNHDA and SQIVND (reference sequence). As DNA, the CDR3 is TGTGCCTCCAGACAGGGGGAGACCCAGTACTTC. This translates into CASRQGETQYF.

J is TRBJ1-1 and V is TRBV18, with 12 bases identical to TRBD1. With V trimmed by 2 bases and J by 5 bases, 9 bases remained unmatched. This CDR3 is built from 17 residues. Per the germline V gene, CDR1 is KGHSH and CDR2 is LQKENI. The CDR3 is CASSPIMGQGAMTEAFF. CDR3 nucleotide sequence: TGTGCCAGCTCACCAATAATGGGACAGGGGGCGATGACTGAAGCTTTCTTT.

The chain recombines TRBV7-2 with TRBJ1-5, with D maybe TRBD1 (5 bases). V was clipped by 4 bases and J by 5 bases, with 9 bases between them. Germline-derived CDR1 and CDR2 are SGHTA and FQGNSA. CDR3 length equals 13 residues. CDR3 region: CASSSQGYQPQHF. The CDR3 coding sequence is TGTGCCAGCAGCTCGCAGGGCTATCAGCCCCAGCATTTT.

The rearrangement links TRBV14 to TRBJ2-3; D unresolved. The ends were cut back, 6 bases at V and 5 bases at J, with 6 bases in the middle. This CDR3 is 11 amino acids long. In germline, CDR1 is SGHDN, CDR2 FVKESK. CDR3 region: CASSRGDTQYF. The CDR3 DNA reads TGTGCCAGCAGTCGAGGAGATACGCAGTATTTT.

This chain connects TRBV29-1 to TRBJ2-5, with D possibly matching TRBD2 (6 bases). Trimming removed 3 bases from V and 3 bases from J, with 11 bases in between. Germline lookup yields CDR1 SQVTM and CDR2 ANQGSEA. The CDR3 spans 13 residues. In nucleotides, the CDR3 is TGCAGCGTTGATGGTGCGGGGAAAGAGACCCAGTACTTC. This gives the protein CSVDGAGKETQYF.

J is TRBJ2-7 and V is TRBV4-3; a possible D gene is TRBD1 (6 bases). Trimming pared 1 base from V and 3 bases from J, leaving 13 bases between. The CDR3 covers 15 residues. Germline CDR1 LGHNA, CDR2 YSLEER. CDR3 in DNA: TGCGCCAGCAGCCAAGGGTACCAGGGGAACTACGAGCAGTACTTC. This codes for CASSQGYQGNYEQYF.

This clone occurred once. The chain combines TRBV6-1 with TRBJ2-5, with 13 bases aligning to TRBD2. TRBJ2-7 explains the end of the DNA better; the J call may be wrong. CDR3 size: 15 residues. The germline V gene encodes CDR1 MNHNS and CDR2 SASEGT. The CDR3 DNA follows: TGTGCCAGCAGTCGGACTAGCGGGAGCTCCTACGAGCAGTACTTC. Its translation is CASSRTSGSSYEQYF.

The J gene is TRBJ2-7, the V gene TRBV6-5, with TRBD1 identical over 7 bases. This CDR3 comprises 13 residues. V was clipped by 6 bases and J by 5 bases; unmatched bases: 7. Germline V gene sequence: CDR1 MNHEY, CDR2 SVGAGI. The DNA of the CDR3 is TGTGCCAGCAGCCTCAGACAGGGTCACGAGCAGTACTTC. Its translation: CASSLRQGHEQYF.

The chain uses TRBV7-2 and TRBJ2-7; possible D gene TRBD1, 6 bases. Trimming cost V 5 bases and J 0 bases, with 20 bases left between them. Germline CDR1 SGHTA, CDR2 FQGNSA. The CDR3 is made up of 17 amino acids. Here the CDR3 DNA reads TGTGCCAGCAGCCCCAGTCGGACAGCTTTAAGCTCCTACGAGCAGTACTTC. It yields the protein CASSPSRTALSSYEQYF. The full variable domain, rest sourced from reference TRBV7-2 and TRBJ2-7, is GAGVSQSPSNKVTEKGKDVELRCDPISGHTALYWYRQSLGQGLEFLIYFQGNSAPDKSGLPSDRFSAERTGGSVSTLTIQRTQQEDSAVYLCASSPSRTALSSYEQYFGPGTRLTVT.

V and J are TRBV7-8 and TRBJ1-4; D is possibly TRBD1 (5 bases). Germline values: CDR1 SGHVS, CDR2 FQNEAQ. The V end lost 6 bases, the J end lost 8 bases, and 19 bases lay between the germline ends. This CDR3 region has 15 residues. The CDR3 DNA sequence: TGTGCCAGCAGGACAACAAGGGTTGGGGGGGAAAAACTGTTTTTT. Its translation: CASRTTRVGGEKLFF.

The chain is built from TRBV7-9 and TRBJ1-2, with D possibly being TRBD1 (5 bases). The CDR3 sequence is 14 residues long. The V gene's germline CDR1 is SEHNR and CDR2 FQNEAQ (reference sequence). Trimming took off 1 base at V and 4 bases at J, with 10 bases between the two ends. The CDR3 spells CASSLVGGTYGYTF. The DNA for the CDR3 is TGTGCCAGCAGCTTAGTTGGGGGGACCTATGGCTACACCTTC. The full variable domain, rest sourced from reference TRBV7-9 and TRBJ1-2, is DTGVSQNPRHKITKRGQNVTFRCDPISEHNRLYWYRQTLGQGPEFLTYFQNEAQLEKSRLLSDRFSAERPKGSFSTLEIQRTEQGDSAMYLCASSLVGGTYGYTFGSGTRLTVV.

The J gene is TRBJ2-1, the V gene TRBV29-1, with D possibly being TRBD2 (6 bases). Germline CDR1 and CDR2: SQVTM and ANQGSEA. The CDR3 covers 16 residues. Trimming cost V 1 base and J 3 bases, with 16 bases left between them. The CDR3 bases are TGCAGCGTTGAAGGCTATTCGGGACTTAACTACAATGAGCAGTTCTTC. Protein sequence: CSVEGYSGLNYNEQFF.

The DNA of the CDR3 is TGTGCCAGCAGCTTGGACAGACGCATTTCAGAGACCCAGTACTTC. Its protein product is CASSLDRRISETQYF. The genes are TRBV5-4 and TRBJ2-5; D is unresolved. The germline V and J ends were trimmed by 0 bases and 4 bases, with 13 bases remaining between them. This CDR3 is 15 amino acids long. Germline V CDR1 and CDR2: SGHNT, YYREEE (reference sequence).

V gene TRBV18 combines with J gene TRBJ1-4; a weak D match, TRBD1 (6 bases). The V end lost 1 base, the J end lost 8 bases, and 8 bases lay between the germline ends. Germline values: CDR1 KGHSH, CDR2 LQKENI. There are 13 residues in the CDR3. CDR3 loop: CASSPRGGEKLFF. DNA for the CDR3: TGTGCCAGCTCACCACGGGGGGGCGAAAAACTGTTTTTT. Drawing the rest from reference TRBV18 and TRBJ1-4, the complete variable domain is NAGVMQNPRHLVRRRGQEARLRCSPMKGHSHVYWYRQLPEEGLKFMVYLQKENIIDESGMPKERFSAEFPKEGPSILRIQQVVRGDSAAYFCASSPRGGEKLFFGSGTQLSVL.

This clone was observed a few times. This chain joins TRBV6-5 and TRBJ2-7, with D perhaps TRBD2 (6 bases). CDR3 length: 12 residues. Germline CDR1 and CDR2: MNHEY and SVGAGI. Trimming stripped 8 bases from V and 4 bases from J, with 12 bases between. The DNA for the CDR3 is TGTGCCAGCCGGGGGTCTGTATACGAGCAGTACTTC. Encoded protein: CASRGSVYEQYF.

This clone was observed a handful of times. The CDR3 sequence is CASSLLAGGSYEQYF. CDR3 nucleotide sequence: TGTGCCAGCAGCCTACTAGCGGGTGGCTCCTACGAGCAGTACTTC. The V gene is TRBV6-5, the J gene TRBJ2-7; 9 bases map to TRBD2. The CDR3 is made up of 15 amino acids. Per the germline V gene, CDR1 is MNHEY and CDR2 is SVGAGI. After removal of 6 bases from V and 0 bases from J, the junction contained 6 bases not matched to a gene.

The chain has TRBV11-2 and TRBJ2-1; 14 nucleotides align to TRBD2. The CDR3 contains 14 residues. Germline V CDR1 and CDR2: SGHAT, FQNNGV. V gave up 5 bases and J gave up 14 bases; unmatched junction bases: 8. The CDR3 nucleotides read TGTGCCAGCAGCGCCACGGGACTAGCGGGGGAGGAGTTCTTC. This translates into CASSATGLAGEEFF.

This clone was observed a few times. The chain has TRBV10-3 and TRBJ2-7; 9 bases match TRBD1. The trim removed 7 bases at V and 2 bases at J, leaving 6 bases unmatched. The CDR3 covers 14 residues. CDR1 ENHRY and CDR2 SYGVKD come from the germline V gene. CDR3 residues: CAITDWDRAYEQYF. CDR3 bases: TGTGCCATCACCGACTGGGACAGGGCCTACGAGCAGTACTTC.

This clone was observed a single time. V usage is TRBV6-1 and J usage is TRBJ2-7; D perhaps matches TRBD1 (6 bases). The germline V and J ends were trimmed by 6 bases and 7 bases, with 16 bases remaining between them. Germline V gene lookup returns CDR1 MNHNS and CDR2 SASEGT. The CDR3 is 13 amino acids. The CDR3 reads CASSQTQGREQYF. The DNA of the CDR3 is TGTGCCAGCAGCCAGACACAGGGTCGTGAGCAGTACTTC.

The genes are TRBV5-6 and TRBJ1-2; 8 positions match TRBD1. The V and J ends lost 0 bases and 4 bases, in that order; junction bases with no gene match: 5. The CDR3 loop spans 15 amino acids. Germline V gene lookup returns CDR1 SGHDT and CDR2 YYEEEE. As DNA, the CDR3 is TGTGCCAGCAGCTTGGCCCAGGGGGCGGGCTATGGCTACACCTTC. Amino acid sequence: CASSLAQGAGYGYTF.

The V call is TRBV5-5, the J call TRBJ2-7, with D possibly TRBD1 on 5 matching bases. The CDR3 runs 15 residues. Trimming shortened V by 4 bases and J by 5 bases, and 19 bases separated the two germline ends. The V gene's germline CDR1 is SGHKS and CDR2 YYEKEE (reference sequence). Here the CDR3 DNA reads TGTGCCAGCAGCCTCAGGGTCTTGCGAGGTGACGAGCAGTACTTC. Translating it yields CASSLRVLRGDEQYF. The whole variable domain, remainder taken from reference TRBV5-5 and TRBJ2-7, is DAGVTQSPTHLIKTRGQQVTLRCSPISGHKSVSWYQQVLGQGPQFIFQYYEKEERGRGNFPDRFSARQFPNYSSELNVNALLLGDSALYLCASSLRVLRGDEQYFGPGTRLTVT.

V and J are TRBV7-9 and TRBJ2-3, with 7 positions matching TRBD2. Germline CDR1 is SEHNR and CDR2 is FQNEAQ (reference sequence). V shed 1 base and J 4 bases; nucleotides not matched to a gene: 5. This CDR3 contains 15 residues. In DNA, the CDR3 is TGTGCCAGCAGCTTAGACGGCGGGAGTTCAGATACGCAGTATTTT. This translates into CASSLDGGSSDTQYF.

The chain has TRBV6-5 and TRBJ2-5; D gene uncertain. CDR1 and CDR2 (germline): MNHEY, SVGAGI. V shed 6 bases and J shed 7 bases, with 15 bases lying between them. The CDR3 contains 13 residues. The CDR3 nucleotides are TGTGCCAGCAGAGAAGGAAGCCCGGGGACCCAGTACTTC. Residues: CASREGSPGTQYF.

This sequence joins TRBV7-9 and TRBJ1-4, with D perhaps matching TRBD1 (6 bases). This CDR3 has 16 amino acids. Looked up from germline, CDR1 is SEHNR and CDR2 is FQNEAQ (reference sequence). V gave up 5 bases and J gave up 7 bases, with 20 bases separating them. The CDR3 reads CASSRKDSSRGEKLFF. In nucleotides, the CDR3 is TGTGCCAGCAGCAGAAAAGACAGCTCCAGGGGTGAAAAACTGTTTTTT. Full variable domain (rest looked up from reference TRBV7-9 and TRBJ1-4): DTGVSQNPRHKITKRGQNVTFRCDPISEHNRLYWYRQTLGQGPEFLTYFQNEAQLEKSRLLSDRFSAERPKGSFSTLEIQRTEQGDSAMYLCASSRKDSSRGEKLFFGSGTQLSVL.

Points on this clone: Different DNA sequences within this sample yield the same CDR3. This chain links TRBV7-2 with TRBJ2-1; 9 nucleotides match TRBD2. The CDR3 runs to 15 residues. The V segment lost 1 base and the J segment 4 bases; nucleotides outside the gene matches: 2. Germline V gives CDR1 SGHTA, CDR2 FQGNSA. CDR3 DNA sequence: TGTGCCAGCAGCTTAGGGCTAGCGGGGTACAATGAGCAGTTCTTC. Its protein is CASSLGLAGYNEQFF.

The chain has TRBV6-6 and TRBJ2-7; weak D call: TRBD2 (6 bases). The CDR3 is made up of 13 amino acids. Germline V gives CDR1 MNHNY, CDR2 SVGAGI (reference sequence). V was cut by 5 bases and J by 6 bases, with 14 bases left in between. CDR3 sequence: CASSGRGDGEQYF. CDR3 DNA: TGTGCCAGCAGTGGGCGCGGGGATGGCGAGCAGTACTTC.

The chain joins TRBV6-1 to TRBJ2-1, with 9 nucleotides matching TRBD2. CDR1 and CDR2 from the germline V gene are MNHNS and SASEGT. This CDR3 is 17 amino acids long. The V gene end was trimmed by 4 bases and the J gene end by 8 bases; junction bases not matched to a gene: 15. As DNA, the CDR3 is TGTGCCAGCAGTGGGCGTGGGCTAAGCGGGGGGTTGGATGAGCAGTTCTTC. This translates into CASSGRGLSGGLDEQFF.

The CDR3 DNA reads as TGTGCCAGTAATACACAGGGTGCTGAGCAGTTCTTC. It yields the protein CASNTQGAEQFF. The rearrangement uses TRBV19 and TRBJ2-1; possibly TRBD1 for D (6 bases). CDR3 length: 12 residues. V was pared by 7 bases and J by 9 bases, with 13 bases between. Looked up from germline, CDR1 is LNHDA and CDR2 is SQIVND (reference sequence).

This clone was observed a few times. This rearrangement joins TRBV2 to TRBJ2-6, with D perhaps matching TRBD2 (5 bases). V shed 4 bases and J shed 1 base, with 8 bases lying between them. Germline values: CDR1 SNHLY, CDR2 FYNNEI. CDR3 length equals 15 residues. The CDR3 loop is CASSVIASGANVLTF. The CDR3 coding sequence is TGTGCCAGCAGTGTAATAGCGTCTGGGGCCAACGTCCTGACTTTC. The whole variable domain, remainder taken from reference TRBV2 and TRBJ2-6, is EPEVTQTPSHQVTQMGQEVILRCVPISNHLYFYWYRQILGQKVEFLVSFYNNEISEKSEIFDDQFSVERPDGSNFTLKIRSTKLEDSAMYFCASSVIASGANVLTFGAGSRLTVL.

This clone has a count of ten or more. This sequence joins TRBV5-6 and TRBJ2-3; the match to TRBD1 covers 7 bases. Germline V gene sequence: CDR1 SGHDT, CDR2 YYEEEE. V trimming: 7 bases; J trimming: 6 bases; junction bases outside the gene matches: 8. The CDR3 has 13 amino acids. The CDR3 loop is CASGNRGRDTQYF. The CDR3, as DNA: TGTGCCAGCGGTAACAGGGGCAGGGATACGCAGTATTTT. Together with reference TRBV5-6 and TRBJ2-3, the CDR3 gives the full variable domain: DAGVTQSPTHLIKTRGQQVTLRCSPKSGHDTVSWYQQALGQGPQFIFQYYEEEERQRGNFPDRFSGHQFPNYSSELNVNALLLGDSALYLCASGNRGRDTQYFGPGTRLTVL.

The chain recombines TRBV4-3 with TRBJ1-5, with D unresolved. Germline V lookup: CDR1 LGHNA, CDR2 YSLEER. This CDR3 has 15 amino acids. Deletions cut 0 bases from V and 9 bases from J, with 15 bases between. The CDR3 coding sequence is TGCGCCAGCAGCCAAGAAATGAGGGAATTTTGGCCCCAGCATTTT. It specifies CASSQEMREFWPQHF.